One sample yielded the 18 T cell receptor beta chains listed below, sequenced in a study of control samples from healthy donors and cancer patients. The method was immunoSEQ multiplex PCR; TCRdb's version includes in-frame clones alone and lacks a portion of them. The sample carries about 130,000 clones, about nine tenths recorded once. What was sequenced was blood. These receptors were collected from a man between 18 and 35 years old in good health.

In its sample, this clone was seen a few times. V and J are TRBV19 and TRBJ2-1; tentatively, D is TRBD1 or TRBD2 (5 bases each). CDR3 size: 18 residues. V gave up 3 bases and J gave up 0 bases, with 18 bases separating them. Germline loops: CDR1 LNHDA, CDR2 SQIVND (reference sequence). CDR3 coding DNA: TGTGCCAGTAGTATCCTATCTCTGGGGGAGTACTCCTACAATGAGCAGTTCTTC. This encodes CASSILSLGEYSYNEQFF.

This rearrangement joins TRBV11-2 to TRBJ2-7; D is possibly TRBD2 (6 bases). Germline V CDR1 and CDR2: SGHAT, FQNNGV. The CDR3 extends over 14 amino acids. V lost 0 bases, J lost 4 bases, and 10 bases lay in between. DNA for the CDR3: TGTGCCAGCAGCTTAGATGGGACTGGTTACGAGCAGTACTTC. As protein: CASSLDGTGYEQYF.

CDR3 amino acids: CASSFAGTSGGARGTDTQYF. CDR3 sequence (DNA): TGCGCCAGCAGCTTCGCCGGGACTAGCGGGGGGGCTCGGGGCACAGATACGCAGTATTTT. The chain has TRBV4-1 and TRBJ2-3; TRBD2 matches 16 bases. There are 20 residues in the CDR3. V shed 5 bases, J shed 1 base, and the junction held 12 bases outside the gene matches. CDR1 is MGHRA, CDR2 YSYEKL, per germline.

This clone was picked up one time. In DNA form, the CDR3 reads TGTGCCAGCAGTGAACGCCTACTAGCGGGGTGGGTTGAGCAGTTCTTC. It specifies CASSERLLAGWVEQFF. The rearrangement links TRBV2 to TRBJ2-1; 10 bases line up with TRBD2. In germline, CDR1 is SNHLY, CDR2 FYNNEI. This CDR3 has 16 residues. V was pared by 2 bases and J by 9 bases, with 10 bases of the junction left unmatched.

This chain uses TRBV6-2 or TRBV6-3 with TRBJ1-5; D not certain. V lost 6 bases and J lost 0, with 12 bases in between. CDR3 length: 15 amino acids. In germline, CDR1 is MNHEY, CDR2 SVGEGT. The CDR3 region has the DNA TGTGCCAGCAGCCTACAGCTTTCTAGCAATCAGCCCCAGCATTTT. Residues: CASSLQLSSNQPQHF.

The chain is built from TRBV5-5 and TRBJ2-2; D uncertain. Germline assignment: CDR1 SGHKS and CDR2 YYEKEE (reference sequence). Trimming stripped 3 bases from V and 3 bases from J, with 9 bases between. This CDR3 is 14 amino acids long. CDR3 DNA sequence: TGTGCCAGCAGCTATCGGCGACACACCGGGGAGCTGTTTTTT. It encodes CASSYRRHTGELFF.

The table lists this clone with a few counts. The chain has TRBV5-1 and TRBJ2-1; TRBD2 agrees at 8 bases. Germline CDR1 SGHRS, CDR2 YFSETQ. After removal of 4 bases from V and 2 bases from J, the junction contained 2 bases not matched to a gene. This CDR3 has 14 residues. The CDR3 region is CASSSSGAYNEQFF. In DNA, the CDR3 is TGCGCCAGCAGCAGTAGCGGGGCCTACAATGAGCAGTTCTTC.

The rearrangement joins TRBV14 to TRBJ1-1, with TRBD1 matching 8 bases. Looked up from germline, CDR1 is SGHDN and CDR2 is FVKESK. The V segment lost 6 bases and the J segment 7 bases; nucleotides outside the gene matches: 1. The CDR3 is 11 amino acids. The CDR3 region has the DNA TGTGCCAGCAGACAGGGGGTTGAAGCTTTCTTT. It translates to CASRQGVEAFF.

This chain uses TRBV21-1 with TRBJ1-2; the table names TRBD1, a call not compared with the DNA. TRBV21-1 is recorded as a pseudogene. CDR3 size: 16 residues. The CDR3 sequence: CASSNAVTGAGYGYTF. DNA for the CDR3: TGTGCCAGCAGCAACGCGGTAACAGGGGCGGGCTATGGCTACACCTTC.

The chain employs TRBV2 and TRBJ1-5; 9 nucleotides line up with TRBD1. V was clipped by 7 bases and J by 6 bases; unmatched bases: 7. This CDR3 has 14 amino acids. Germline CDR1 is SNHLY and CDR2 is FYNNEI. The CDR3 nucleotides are TGTGCCAGCATTCGGGACAGGGAAAGTCAGCCCCAGCATTTT. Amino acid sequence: CASIRDRESQPQHF.

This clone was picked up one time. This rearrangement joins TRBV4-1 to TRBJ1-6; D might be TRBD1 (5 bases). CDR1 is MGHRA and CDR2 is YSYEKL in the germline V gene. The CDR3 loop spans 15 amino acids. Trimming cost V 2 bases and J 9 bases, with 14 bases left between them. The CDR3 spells CASSQSGGLVSPLHF. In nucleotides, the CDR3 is TGCGCCAGCAGCCAATCCGGGGGATTGGTTTCACCCCTCCACTTT.

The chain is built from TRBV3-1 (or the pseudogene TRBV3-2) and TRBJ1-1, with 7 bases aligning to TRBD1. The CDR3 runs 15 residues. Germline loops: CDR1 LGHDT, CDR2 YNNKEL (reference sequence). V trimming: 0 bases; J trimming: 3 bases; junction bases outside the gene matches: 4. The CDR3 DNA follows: TGTGCCAGCAGCCAAGACCCCAGGGGGTACACTGAAGCTTTCTTT. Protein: CASSQDPRGYTEAFF.

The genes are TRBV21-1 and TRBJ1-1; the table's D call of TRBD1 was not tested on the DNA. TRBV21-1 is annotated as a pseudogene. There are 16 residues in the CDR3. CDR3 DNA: TGTGCCAGCAGCGGGTGGGACAGGGGGCTGATCACTGAAGCTTTCTTT. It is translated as CASSGWDRGLITEAFF.

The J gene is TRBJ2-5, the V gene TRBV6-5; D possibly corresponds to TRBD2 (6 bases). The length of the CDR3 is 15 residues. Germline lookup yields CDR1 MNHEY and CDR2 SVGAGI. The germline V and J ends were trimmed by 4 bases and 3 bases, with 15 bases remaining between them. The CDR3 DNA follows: TGTGCCAGCAGTTCTGGGACTCGGAAGGAAGAGACCCAGTACTTC. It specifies CASSSGTRKEETQYF.

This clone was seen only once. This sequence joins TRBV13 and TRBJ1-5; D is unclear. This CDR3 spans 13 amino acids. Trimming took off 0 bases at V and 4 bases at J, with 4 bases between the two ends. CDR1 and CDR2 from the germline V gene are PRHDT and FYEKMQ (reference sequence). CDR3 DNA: TGTGCCAGCAGCTTAGGGAGTAATCAGCCCCAGCATTTT. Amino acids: CASSLGSNQPQHF.

The CDR3 spells CSASWGQETQYF. The CDR3 DNA reads TGCAGTGCTAGTTGGGGGCAAGAGACCCAGTACTTC. The rearrangement uses TRBV20-1 and TRBJ2-5, with D perhaps being TRBD1 or TRBD2 (5 bases each). Germline-derived CDR1 and CDR2 are DFQATT and SNEGSKA (reference sequence). V was pared by 3 bases and J by 2 bases, with 7 bases between. This CDR3 contains 12 residues.

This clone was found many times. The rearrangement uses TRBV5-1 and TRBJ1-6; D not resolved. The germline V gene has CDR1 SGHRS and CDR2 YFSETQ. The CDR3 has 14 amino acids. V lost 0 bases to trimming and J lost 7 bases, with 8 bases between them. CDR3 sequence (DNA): TGCGCCAGCAGCTTGGATGGGAGAAATTCACCCCTCCACTTT. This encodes CASSLDGRNSPLHF. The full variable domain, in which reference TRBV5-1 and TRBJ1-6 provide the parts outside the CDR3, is KAGVTQTPRYLIKTRGQQVTLSCSPISGHRSVSWYQQTPGQGLQFLFEYFSETQRNKGNFPGRFSGRQFSNSRSEMNVSTLELGDSALYLCASSLDGRNSPLHFGNGTRLTVT.

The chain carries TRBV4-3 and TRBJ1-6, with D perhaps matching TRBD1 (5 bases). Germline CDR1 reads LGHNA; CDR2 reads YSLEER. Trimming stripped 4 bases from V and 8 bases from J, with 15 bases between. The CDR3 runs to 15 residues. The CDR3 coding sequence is TGCGCCAGCAGCCCTTGGGAGGGGACGGATTCACCCCTCCACTTT. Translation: CASSPWEGTDSPLHF.